There are many counts of the clone carrying this TCR beta chain. These data belong to a study of T-cell reconstitution after alpha-beta-depleted transplantation in children. As it was prepared, the TCRbeta library received unique molecular identifiers. TCRdb reprocessed the PCR reads via MiXCR and lists one record per CDR3 protein. The profile covers about 400,000 distinct CDR3 sequences, with approximately 12% appearing a single time and around 4.5% taken by the ten largest. The J segment lost 10 bases and the V segment lost 6 bases, leaving 10 bases of the junction unmatched. The germline CDR1 and CDR2 sequences are SGHVS and FNYEAQ. CDR3 length: 14 amino acids.

V gene TRBV7-6 combines with J gene TRBJ2-3; 10 nucleotides align to TRBD2. This TCR came from a human donor who donated a stem cell graft to a child with Fanconi anemia. The sequencing here drew on PBMCs, taken from the stem cell graft. The DNA for the CDR3 is TGTGCCAGCAGTATAGCGGGGGGCCTAGGGGCGCAGTATTTT. It encodes CASSIAGGLGAQYF.